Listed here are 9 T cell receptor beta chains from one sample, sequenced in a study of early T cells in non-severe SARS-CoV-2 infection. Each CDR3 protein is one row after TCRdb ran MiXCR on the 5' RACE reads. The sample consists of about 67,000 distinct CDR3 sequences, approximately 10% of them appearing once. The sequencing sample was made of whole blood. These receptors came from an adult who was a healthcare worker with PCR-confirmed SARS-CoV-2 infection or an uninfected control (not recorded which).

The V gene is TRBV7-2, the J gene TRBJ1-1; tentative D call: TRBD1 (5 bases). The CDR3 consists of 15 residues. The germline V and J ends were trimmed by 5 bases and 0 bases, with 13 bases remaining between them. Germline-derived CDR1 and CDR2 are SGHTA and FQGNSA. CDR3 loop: CASSPRGLLNTEAFF. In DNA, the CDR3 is TGTGCCAGCAGCCCAAGGGGACTGCTGAACACTGAAGCTTTCTTT.

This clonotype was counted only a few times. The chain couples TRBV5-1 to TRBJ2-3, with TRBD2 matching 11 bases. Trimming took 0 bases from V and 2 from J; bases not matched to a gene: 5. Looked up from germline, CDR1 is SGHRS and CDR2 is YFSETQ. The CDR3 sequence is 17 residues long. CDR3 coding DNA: TGCGCCAGCAGCTTGGGACTAGCGGGGACGAACACAGATACGCAGTATTTT. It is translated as CASSLGLAGTNTDTQYF.

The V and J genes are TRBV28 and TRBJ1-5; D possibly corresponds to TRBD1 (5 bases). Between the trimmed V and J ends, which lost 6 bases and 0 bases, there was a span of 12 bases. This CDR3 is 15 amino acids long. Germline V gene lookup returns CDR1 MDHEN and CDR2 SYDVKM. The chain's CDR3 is CASRTGTASNQPQHF. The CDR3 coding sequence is TGTGCCAGCAGGACCGGGACGGCTAGCAATCAGCCCCAGCATTTT.

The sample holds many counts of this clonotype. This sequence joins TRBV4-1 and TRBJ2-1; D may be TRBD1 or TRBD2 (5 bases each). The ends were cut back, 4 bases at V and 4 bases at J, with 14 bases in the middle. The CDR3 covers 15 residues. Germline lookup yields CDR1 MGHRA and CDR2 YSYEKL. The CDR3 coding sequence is TGCGCCAGCAGCCTGACTAATGCAGGGTACAATGAGCAGTTCTTC. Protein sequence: CASSLTNAGYNEQFF.

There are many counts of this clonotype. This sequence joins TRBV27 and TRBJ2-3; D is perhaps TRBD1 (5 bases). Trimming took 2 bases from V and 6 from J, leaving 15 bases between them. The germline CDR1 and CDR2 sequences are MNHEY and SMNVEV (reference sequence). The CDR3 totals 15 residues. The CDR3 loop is CASSLDPGPLDTQYF. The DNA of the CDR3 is TGTGCCAGCAGTTTAGACCCAGGGCCCCTGGATACGCAGTATTTT.

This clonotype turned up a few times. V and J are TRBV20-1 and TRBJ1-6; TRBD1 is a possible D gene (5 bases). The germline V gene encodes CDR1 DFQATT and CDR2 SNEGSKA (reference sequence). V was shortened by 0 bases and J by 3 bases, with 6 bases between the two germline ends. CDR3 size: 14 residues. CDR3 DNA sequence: TGCAGTGCTAGAGACAGGGTCTATAATTCACCCCTCCACTTT. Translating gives CSARDRVYNSPLHF.

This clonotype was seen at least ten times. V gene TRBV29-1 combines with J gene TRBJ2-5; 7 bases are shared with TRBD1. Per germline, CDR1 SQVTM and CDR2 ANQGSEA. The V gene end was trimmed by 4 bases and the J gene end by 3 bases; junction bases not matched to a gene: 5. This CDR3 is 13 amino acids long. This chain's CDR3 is CSVAPGQKETQYF. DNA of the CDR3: TGCAGCGTTGCGCCGGGACAGAAAGAGACCCAGTACTTC.

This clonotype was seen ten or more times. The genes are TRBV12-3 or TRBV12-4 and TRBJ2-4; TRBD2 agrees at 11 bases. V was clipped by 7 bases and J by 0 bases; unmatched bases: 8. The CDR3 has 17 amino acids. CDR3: CASMGGTSGLAKNIQYF. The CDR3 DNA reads TGTGCCAGCATGGGAGGGACTAGCGGCCTAGCCAAAAACATTCAGTACTTC.

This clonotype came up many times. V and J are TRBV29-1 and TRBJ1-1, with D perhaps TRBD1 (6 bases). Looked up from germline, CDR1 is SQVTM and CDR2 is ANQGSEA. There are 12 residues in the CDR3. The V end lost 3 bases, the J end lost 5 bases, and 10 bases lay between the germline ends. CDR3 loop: CSVEGAGTEAFF. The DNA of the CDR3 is TGCAGCGTTGAGGGGGCTGGGACTGAAGCTTTCTTT. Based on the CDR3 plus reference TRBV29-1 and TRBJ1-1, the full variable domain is SAVISQKPSRDICQRGTSLTIQCQVDSQVTMMFWYRQQPGQSLTLIATANQGSEATYESGFVIDKFPISRPNLTFSTLTVSNMSPEDSSIYLCSVEGAGTEAFFGQGTRLTVV.